The entry below describes one T cell receptor beta chain. These data belong to a study of monozygotic twins with inflammatory bowel disease. After re-calling the 5' RACE reads, TCRdb lists one entry per CDR3 protein, DNA absent. The sample has approximately 150,000 distinct CDR3 sequences, and its top ten clones hold roughly 2.3%. The CDR3 is made up of 16 amino acids. Germline V gene sequence: CDR1 SGHKS, CDR2 YYEKEE (reference sequence). This sequence was found in a human donor with ulcerative colitis or Crohn's disease, or a healthy co-twin of an affected twin (not recorded which). Sequenced sample: blood. The V gene is TRBV5-5, the J gene TRBJ2-5; TCRdb lists TRBD1, though no DNA is available to test this call. CDR3 sequence: CASSLDNSIRGETQYF.